This TCR beta chain is drawn from a study of beta chain features in type 1 diabetes. The sequenced template was cDNA made from the entire isolated RNA. Measured with immunoSEQ multiplex PCR; TCRdb has only the in-frame clones, and not every one. Found here are roughly 370,000 clones, about 14% of them singletons; the top ten hold 0.035% to 0.04%. J was trimmed by 4 bases and V by 5 bases; bases with no gene match: 10. Germline CDR1 and CDR2: SGHVS and FQNEAQ. There are 15 residues in the CDR3. The rearrangement joins TRBV7-8 to TRBJ2-7, with 8 bases identical to TRBD2. The sample was naive CD4+ T cells from blood. The receptor comes from a man aged 25-45 years in good health. CDR3 nucleotide sequence: TGTGCCAGCAGCCCGATTCAACTAGCGGTGTACGAGCAGTACTTC. It yields the protein CASSPIQLAVYEQYF.